The 9 T cell receptor beta chains presented below share a single source sample, sequenced in a study of radiotherapy plus CTLA-4 blockade in lung cancer. This table comes from immunoSEQ multiplex PCR, and its TCRdb copy is limited to in-frame clones, with some not included. The profile shows about 80,000 clones, 60% to 85% of them singletons. Source: peripheral blood, taken from a patient treated with radiotherapy plus ipilimumab. Receptors were obtained from a human donor with non-small cell lung cancer whose response to radiotherapy plus ipilimumab could not be evaluated. Some clones in this sample may be carry-over from other donors' samples.

Remarks on this clone: The junction shows a germline mismatch at one end, possibly a read error. The chain links TRBV5-1 to TRBJ2-1, with 8 positions matching TRBD1. The CDR3 contains 12 residues. The germline V gene has CDR1 SGHRS and CDR2 YFSETQ. CDR3 sequence (DNA): TGCGCCAGCAGTACGACAGGGGTTGGAAGGGTCTTC. Translating it yields CASSTTGVGRVF.

This chain uses TRBV29-1 with TRBJ1-1, with 7 bases lining up with TRBD1. V was clipped by 5 bases and J by 5 bases; unmatched bases: 11. The germline gives CDR1 SQVTM, CDR2 ANQGSEA. The CDR3 covers 14 residues. Here the CDR3 reads CSVLRGGRGTEAFF. CDR3 in DNA: TGCAGCGTTCTTCGAGGGGGCCGGGGGACTGAAGCTTTCTTT.

This clone was detected once. V and J are TRBV4-2 and TRBJ1-1; 9 bases agree with TRBD1. Looked up from germline, CDR1 is LGHNA and CDR2 is YNFKEQ. The V gene end was trimmed by 2 bases and the J gene end by 1 base; junction bases not matched to a gene: 2. This CDR3 has 15 amino acids. CDR3: CASSQNRGQNTEAFF. The CDR3 nucleotides read TGTGCCAGCAGCCAAAACAGGGGGCAGAACACTGAAGCTTTCTTT.

This clone was picked up a small number of times. The CDR3 loop reads CASSTLSSYNSPLHF. The CDR3 nucleotides read TGTGCCAGCAGTACCCTTAGCTCCTATAATTCACCCCTCCACTTT. This chain connects TRBV6-5 to TRBJ1-6; no clear D gene. Germline V lookup: CDR1 MNHEY, CDR2 SVGAGI. The CDR3 contains 15 residues. V was clipped by 5 bases and J by 0 bases, with 8 bases between them.

This chain connects TRBV6-5 to TRBJ2-7, with 9 bases lining up with TRBD1. Germline V gene lookup returns CDR1 MNHEY and CDR2 SVGAGI. CDR3 length: 13 amino acids. V shed 5 bases, J shed 5 bases, and the junction held 4 bases outside the gene matches. CDR3 sequence: CASSRQGGNEQYF. CDR3 nucleotides: TGTGCCAGCAGTAGACAGGGGGGAAACGAGCAGTACTTC.

Comment on this clone: At one of its ends the junction is not consistent with the germline gene, which may arise from a read error. The CDR3 nucleotides are TGTGCCAGCAGCCTAGCTCGACGGGGGGGGAGGGAGACCCAGTACTTC. Amino acid sequence: CASSLARRGGRETQYF. V gene TRBV7-2 combines with J gene TRBJ2-5; 8 nucleotides line up with TRBD2. CDR1 and CDR2 from the germline V gene are SGHTA and FQGNSA. The CDR3 length is 16 residues.

The rearrangement joins TRBV6-1 to TRBJ1-5; no firm D call. This CDR3 contains 17 residues. Germline assignment: CDR1 MNHNS and CDR2 SASEGT. V lost 0 bases, J lost 6 bases, and 18 bases lay in between. Written as DNA, the CDR3 is TGTGCCAGCAGTGAAGCCCCTGGGCCTACGCGGGGTCAGCCCCAGCATTTT. Residues: CASSEAPGPTRGQPQHF.

The rearrangement uses TRBV7-2 and TRBJ2-2; 8 bases match TRBD1. This CDR3 is 16 amino acids long. V gave up 4 bases and J gave up 2 bases; unmatched junction bases: 6. Per germline, CDR1 SGHTA and CDR2 FQGNSA. The CDR3 spells CASSSTGAHNTGELFF. In nucleotides, the CDR3 is TGTGCCAGCAGCTCGACAGGGGCGCATAACACCGGGGAGCTGTTTTTT.

There are a few counts of this clone. This chain links TRBV7-9 with TRBJ1-1; TRBD1 might be the D (6 bases). Looked up from germline, CDR1 is SEHNR and CDR2 is FQNEAQ (reference sequence). V lost 7 bases and J lost 7, with 16 bases in between. This CDR3 comprises 13 residues. CDR3 in DNA: TGTGCCAGCACCTGGGGGGGGCAAAATGAAGCTTTCTTT. Its translation is CASTWGGQNEAFF.